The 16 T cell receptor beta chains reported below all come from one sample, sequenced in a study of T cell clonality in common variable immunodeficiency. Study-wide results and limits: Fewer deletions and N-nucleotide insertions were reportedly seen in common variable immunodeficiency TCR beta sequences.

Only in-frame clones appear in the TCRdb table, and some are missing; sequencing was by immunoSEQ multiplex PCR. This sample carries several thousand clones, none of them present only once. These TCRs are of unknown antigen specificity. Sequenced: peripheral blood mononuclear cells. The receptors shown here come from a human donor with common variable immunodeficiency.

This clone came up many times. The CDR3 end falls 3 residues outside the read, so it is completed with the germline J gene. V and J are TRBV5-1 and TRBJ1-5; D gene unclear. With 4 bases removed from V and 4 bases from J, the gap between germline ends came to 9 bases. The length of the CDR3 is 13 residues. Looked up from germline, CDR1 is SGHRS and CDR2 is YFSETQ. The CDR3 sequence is CASSVDLNQPQHF. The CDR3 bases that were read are TGCGCCAGCAGCGTGGATCTGAATCAGCCC.

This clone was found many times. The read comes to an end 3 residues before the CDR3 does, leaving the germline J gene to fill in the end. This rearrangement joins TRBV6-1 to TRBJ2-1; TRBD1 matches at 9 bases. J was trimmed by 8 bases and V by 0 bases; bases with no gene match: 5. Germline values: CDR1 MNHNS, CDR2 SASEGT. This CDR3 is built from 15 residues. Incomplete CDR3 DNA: TGTGCCAGCAGTGAAGCCGGGACAGGGCAATATGAG. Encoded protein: CASSEAGTGQYE. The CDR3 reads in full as CASSEAGTGQYEQFF.

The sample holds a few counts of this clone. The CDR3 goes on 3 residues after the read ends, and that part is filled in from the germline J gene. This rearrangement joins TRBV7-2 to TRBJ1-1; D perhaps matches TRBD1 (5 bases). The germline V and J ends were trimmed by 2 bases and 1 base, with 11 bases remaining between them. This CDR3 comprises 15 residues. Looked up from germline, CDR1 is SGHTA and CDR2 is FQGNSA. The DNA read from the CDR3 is TGTGCCAGCAGCTTAAACACGGGGGAGAACACTGAA. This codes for CASSLNTGENTE. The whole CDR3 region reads CASSLNTGENTEAFF.

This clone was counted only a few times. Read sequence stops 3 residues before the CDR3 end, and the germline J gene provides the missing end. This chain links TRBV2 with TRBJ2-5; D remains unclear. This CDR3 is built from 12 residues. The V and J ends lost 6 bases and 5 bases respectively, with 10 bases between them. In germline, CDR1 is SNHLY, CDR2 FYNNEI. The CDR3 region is CASRALAETQYF. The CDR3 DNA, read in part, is TGTGCCAGCAGAGCCCTTGCGGAGACC.

The CDR3 sequence is CASSRTSGSMNEQFF. The sequenced part of the CDR3 DNA is TGTGCCAGCAGTAGGACTAGCGGATCTATGAATGAG. The gene calls are TRBV7-2 and TRBJ2-1; TRBD2 matches 10 bases. The CDR3 goes on 3 residues after the read ends, and that part is filled in from the germline J gene. This CDR3 spans 15 amino acids. Germline V CDR1 and CDR2: SGHTA, FQGNSA. V shed 6 bases and J 7 bases; nucleotides not matched to a gene: 9.

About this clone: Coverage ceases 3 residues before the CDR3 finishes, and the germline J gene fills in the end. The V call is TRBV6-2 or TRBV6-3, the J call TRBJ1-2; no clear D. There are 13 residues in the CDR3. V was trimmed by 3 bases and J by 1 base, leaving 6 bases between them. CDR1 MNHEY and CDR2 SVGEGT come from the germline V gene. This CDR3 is CASSYSLNYGYTF. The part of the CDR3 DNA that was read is TGTGCCAGCAGTTATTCACTTAACTATGGC.

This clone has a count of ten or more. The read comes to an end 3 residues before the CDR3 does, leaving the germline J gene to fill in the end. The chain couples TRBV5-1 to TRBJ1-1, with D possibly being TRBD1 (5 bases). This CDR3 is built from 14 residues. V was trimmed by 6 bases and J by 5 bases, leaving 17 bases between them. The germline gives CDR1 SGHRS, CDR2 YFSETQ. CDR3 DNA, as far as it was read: TGCGCCAGCAACCGCCGGGGGGAAGGGACTGAA. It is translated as CASNRRGEGTE. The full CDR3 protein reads CASNRRGEGTEAFF.

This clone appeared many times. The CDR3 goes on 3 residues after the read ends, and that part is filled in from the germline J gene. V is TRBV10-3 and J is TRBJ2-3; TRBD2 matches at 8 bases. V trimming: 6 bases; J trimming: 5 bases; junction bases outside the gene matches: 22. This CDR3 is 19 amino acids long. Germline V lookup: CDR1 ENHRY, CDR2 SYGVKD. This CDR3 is CAIRSLVSNTSGGGDTQYF. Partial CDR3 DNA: TGTGCCATCAGGTCGCTTGTATCCAATACTAGCGGAGGTGGAGATACG.

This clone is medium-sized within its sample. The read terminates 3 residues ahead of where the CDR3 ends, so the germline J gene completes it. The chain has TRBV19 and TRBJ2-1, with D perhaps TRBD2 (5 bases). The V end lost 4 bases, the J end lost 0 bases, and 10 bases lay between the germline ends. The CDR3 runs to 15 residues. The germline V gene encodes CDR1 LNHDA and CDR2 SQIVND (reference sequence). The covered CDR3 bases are TGTGCCAGTAGTACAAGCGGTCTCTCCTACAATGAG. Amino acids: CASSTSGLSYNE. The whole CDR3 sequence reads CASSTSGLSYNEQFF.

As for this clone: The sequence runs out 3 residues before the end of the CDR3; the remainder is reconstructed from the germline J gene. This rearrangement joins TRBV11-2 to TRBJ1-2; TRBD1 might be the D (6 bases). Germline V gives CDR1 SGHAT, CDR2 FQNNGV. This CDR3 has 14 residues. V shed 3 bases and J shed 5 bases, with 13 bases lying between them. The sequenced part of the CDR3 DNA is TGTGCCAGCAGCTTGGCCCAGGGGAGGTATGGC. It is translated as CASSLAQGRYG. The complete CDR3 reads CASSLAQGRYGYTF.

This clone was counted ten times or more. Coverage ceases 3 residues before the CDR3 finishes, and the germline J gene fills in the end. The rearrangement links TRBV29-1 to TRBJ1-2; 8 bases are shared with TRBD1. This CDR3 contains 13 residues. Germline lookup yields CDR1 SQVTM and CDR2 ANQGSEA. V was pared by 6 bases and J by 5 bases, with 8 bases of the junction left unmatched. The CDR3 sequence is CSVPRNRGYGYTF. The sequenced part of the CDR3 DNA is TGCAGCGTCCCGAGGAACAGGGGGTATGGC.

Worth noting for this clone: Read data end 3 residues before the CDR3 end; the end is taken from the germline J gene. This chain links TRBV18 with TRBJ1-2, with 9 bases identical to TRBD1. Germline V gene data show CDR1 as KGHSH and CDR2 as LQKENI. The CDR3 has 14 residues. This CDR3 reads CASSPETGGSGYTF. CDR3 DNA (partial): TGTGCCAGCTCACCAGAGACAGGGGGTAGCGGC. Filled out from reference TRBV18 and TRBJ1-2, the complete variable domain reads NAGVMQNPRHLVRRRGQEARLRCSPMKGHSHVYWYRQLPEEGLKFMVYLQKENIIDESGMPKERFSAEFPKEGPSILRIQQVVRGDSAAYFCASSPETGGSGYTFGSGTRLTVV.

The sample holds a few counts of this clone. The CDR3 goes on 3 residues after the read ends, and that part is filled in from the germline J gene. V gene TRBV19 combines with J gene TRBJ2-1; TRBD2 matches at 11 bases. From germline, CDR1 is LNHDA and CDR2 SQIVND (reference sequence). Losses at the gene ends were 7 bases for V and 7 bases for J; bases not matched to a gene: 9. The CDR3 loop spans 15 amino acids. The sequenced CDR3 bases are TGTGCCAGTACCCTACTAGCGGGAGCAGTGAATGAG. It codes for CASTLLAGAVNE. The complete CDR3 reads CASTLLAGAVNEQFF. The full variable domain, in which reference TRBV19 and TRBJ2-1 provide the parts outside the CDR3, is DGGITQSPKYLFRKEGQNVTLSCEQNLNHDAMYWYRQDPGQGLRLIYYSQIVNDFQKGDIAEGYSVSREKKESFPLTVTSAQKNPTAFYLCASTLLAGAVNEQFFGPGTRLTVL.

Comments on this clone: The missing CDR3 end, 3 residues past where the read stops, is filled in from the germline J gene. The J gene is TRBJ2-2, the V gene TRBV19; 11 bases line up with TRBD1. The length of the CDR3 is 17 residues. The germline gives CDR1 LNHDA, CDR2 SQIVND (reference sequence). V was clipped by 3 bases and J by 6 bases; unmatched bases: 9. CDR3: CASSMGPGQGVPGELFF. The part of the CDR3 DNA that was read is TGTGCCAGTAGTATGGGGCCGGGACAGGGGGTCCCCGGGGAG.

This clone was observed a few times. The CDR3 bases that were read are TGTGCCAGCAGCTTAGACAGGGCGACTGAA. This codes for CASSLDRATE. The CDR3 in full is CASSLDRATEAFF. V and J are TRBV7-2 and TRBJ1-1; the D gene is possibly TRBD1 (6 bases). With the read ending 3 residues before the CDR3 end, the germline J gene is used to fill in that end. Germline V gives CDR1 SGHTA, CDR2 FQGNSA. V dropped 1 base and J dropped 5 bases, with 8 bases sitting between them. This CDR3 contains 13 residues.

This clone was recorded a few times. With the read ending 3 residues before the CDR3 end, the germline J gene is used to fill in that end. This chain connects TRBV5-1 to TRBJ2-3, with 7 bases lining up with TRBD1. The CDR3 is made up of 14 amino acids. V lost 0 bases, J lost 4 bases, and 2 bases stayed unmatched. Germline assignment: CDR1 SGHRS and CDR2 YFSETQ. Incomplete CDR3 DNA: TGCGCCAGCAGCTTGGAGGGACAGCCAGATACG. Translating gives CASSLEGQPDT. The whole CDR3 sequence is CASSLEGQPDTQYF.